This T cell receptor (beta chain) was sequenced in a study of glioma-infiltrating T cells (TCRdb year 2016). Regarding the study in general: Low-grade gliomas were WHO grade II oligodendrogliomas or astrocytomas, and glioblastomas were WHO grade IV tumors sampled at initial rather than recurrent diagnosis. Dexamethasone was administered to glioma patients for six or fewer days before surgery. Blood libraries targeted about 4.5- to 11-fold sequencing coverage of some 1.1 million peripheral T cells. Glioma tissue, non-neoplastic brain tissue and matched peripheral blood mononuclear cells were used as sources from which TCR alpha- and beta-chain repertoires were sequenced. To measure how far tissue and blood T-cell populations diverged, each tissue-infiltrating repertoire was compared against the peripheral blood repertoire of the same patient. The paired cohort comprised three low-grade glioma patients, under 10 primary glioblastoma patients and three non-glioma patients contributing non-neoplastic brain tissue. The study at large found these results: VJ-independent divergence between tissue and blood was found to be below expectation in non-neoplastic patients but above expectation in all gliomas, particularly low-grade gliomas. Group comparisons rested on small numbers: three non-neoplastic, three low-grade glioma and several glioblastoma patients. Patients with low tissue-blood divergence were marked by a signature set of shared blood CDR3 motifs, and that set was depleted in highly divergent patients. Tissue and blood shared very few CDR3 sequences, a result attributed to high CDR3 diversity and limited sampling.

Turning to this clonotype: What antigen it recognizes has not been identified. No base quality information exists; no much larger clone differs at one position.

TCR alpha and beta CDR3 regions were amplified with the iRepertoire nested amplicon-rescue multiplex PCR (arm-PCR) platform from RNA. The input for one-step reverse transcription and amplification was roughly 85-400 ng of either tissue mRNA or PBMC total RNA. Following bead purification, Illumina adapters were added by a secondary multiplex PCR, and libraries between 200 and 400 bp were gel-purified. The libraries contained internal 6-nucleotide barcodes that were used for demultiplexing. Libraries were sequenced on an Illumina MiSeq with 2x220 or 2x250 nucleotide paired-end reads. Regarding the original processing steps: FLASH 1.2.11 was used to merge paired reads, and BWA-MEM then aligned the reads to the GRCh37 human genome before TRA and TRB reads were extracted. For V and J assignment, an IMGT-derived reference of cassette sequences and CDR3 motifs that included pseudogenes was used. Three-frame translation of reads was performed, and productive CDR3s were defined as those with a C...FGXG motif and no stop codons. Clonotypes were defined as unique combinations of V-J cassette pair and CDR3 amino acid sequence. Hamming distance filtering was applied to reads, with thresholds set by the sequence error rate of each sample in mapped regions. Using fastp at Q25 and MiXCR, TCRdb reprocessed the public reads and kept productive beta chains. Under each unique CDR3 protein, matching rows form one entry showing the most common genes and DNA. It is TCRdb's table, rather than the study itself, that gives the V and J calls and clone size. The sample table holds 300,000 to 450,000 distinct CDR3 sequences, of which roughly 41% were seen once. The ten largest make up 12% of the sample.

Spanning cysteine to phenylalanine, the CDR3 consists of 14 amino acids. CDR3 DNA is the only sequence kept; it has 42 bases, read in frame from the first base. The V and J ends are trimmed by 2 bases and 1 base, leaving 8 bases between them. CDR1 and CDR2, per the germline V gene, are SGHTA and FQGNSA. Surgical brain or tumor specimens were cryofrozen in liquid nitrogen immediately after resection, and peripheral blood cells were collected concurrently. The receptor was derived from a human donor with low-grade glioma or glioblastoma, undergoing nonglioma brain surgery, or in good health (not recorded which). The specimen was glioma tissue, nonneoplastic brain tissue, or PBMCs (not recorded which). The V gene is TRBV7-2 and the J gene is TRBJ2-5; too little of a D gene remains to name it. The CDR3 has the sequence CASSLRPFQETQYF. In nucleotide form, the sequence is TGTGCCAGCAGCTTACGGCCCTTCCAAGAGACCCAGTACTTC. When the CDR3 is completed using the reference TRBV7-2 and TRBJ2-5 genes on either side, the full variable domain is GAGVSQSPSNKVTEKGKDVELRCDPISGHTALYWYRQSLGQGLEFLIYFQGNSAPDKSGLPSDRFSAERTGGSVSTLTIQRTQQEDSAVYLCASSLRPFQETQYFGPGTRLLVL.